This is a list of T cell receptor beta chains from one sample in a study of T cells after yellow fever vaccination. TCRdb re-called the 5' RACE reads through MiXCR, storing one row per CDR3 protein. Counted here are about 300,000 distinct CDR3 sequences, approximately 10% occurring once; the ten biggest clones make up about 3.7%. The source material was CD4+ T cells sorted from PBMCs, sampled 5 days after the yellow fever booster vaccination. These receptors all come from a man aged 18 to 29 who received the YFV17D yellow fever vaccine. Both conserved end residues are part of each CDR3. A D gene is named only where the DNA matches it firmly. Some rows mark clone size as missing; the rest say once, few, many or name a class of expanded clone.

. . 13 TRBJ2-5 TRBV12-3/TRBV12-4 CASSLVSQETQYF TGTGCCAGCAGTTTGGTCTCCCAGGAGACCCAGTACTTC
. . 13 TRBJ1-1 TRBV4-3 CASSQDSRGAAFF TGCGCCAGCAGCCAAGACTCGCGGGGGGCCGCTTTCTTT
few TRBD1 13 TRBJ1-1 TRBV6-2/TRBV6-3 CASRGGGQSEAFF TGTGCCAGCAGGGGAGGGGGACAGTCTGAAGCTTTCTTT
. . 14 TRBJ1-3 TRBV2 CASSPGGNGNTIYF TGTGCCAGCAGTCCCGGGGGCAATGGAAACACCATATATTTT
. . 13 TRBJ1-2 TRBV5-4 CASSLVMGGGYTF TGTGCCAGCAGCTTGGTGATGGGGGGAGGCTACACCTTC
few . 13 TRBJ1-4 TRBV20-1 CSAPDGINEKLFF TGCAGTGCCCCGGACGGGATTAATGAAAAACTGTTTTTT
few TRBD1 13 TRBJ1-1 TRBV7-2 CASSSGQGLEAFF TGTGCCAGCAGTAGTGGACAGGGCCTCGAAGCTTTCTTT
many . 16 TRBJ2-1 TRBV7-6 CASTTTPADSYNEQFF TGTGCCAGCACCACAACACCCGCGGACTCCTACAATGAGCAGTTCTTC
. TRBD1 16 TRBJ1-3 TRBV3-1 CASSSGTGGFGNTIYF TGTGCCAGCAGCTCCGGGACAGGGGGCTTTGGAAACACCATATATTTT
few . 14 TRBJ2-3 TRBV6-5 CASSYSGVRDTQYF TGTGCCAGCAGTTACTCCGGGGTTCGGGATACGCAGTATTTT
. . 17 TRBJ1-3 TRBV12-3/TRBV12-4 CASTFGGKGGRGNTIYF TGTGCCAGCACCTTTGGGGGGAAGGGGGGACGTGGAAACACCATATATTTT
. TRBD1 17 TRBJ1-2 TRBV5-1 CASSPGGSAGLNYGYTF TGCGCCAGCAGCCCAGGGGGGTCGGCAGGACTAAACTATGGCTACACCTTC
few . 13 TRBJ1-6 TRBV5-1 CASSLAGYSPLHF TGCGCCAGCAGCTTGGCCGGCTATTCACCCCTCCACTTT
. TRBD1 14 TRBJ1-2 TRBV6-2/TRBV6-3 CASRRDRDFYGYTF TGTGCCAGCAGAAGGGACAGGGACTTCTATGGCTACACCTTC
many . 16 TRBJ1-1 TRBV15 CATSRGDLAENTEAFF TGTGCCACCAGCAGAGGGGACCTAGCGGAGAACACTGAAGCTTTCTTT
many . 13 TRBJ2-3 TRBV3-1 CASSLRGPDTQYF TGTGCCAGCAGCCTGAGAGGGCCGGATACGCAGTATTTT
. TRBD1 15 TRBJ1-1 TRBV19 CASSRTGTGNTEAFF TGTGCCAGTAGTAGAACCGGGACAGGGAACACTGAAGCTTTCTTT
few . 15 TRBJ2-3 TRBV12-3/TRBV12-4 CASSFSLSGADTQYF TGTGCCAGCAGTTTTTCTTTGTCGGGGGCTGATACGCAGTATTTT
few . 16 TRBJ1-3 TRBV7-8 CASSIRFLAEKDTIYF TGTGCCAGCAGCATAAGATTCCTAGCAGAAAAGGACACCATATATTTT
. . 16 TRBJ2-3 TRBV5-1 CASSLYRGTNVDTQYF TGCGCCAGCAGCTTATACAGGGGGACTAATGTGGATACGCAGTATTTT
. . 15 TRBJ1-1 TRBV28 CASSLEGWGNTEAFF TGTGCCAGCAGTTTAGAGGGATGGGGGAATACTGAAGCTTTCTTT
many . 13 TRBJ1-4 TRBV7-2 CASSLGATETLFF TGTGCCAGCAGCTTAGGGGCGACGGAAACTCTGTTTTTT
. . 12 TRBJ2-5 TRBV12-3/TRBV12-4 CASKGYQETQYF TGTGCCAGTAAAGGCTATCAAGAGACCCAGTACTTC
many TRBD2 13 TRBJ2-3 TRBV20-1 CSALSGVTDTQYF TGCAGTGCTCTCAGCGGGGTCACAGATACGCAGTATTTT
. . 17 TRBJ1-5 TRBV7-2 CASSREPGGPSNQPQHF TGTGCCAGCAGCCGCGAACCCGGGGGTCCCAGCAATCAGCCCCAGCATTTT
many . 13 TRBJ2-2 TRBV5-1 CASIGDDTGELFF TGCGCCAGCATAGGAGACGACACCGGGGAGCTGTTTTTT
. . 12 TRBJ2-3 TRBV30 CAWGLNTDTQYF TGTGCCTGGGGTCTTAACACAGATACGCAGTATTTT
. TRBD2 18 TRBJ2-1 TRBV6-2/TRBV6-3 CASLRKSGGATSYNEQFF TGTGCCAGCCTCCGGAAAAGCGGGGGTGCTACCTCCTACAATGAGCAGTTCTTC
. . 13 TRBJ1-5 TRBV6-6 CASSSQGYEPQHF TGTGCCAGCAGTTCTCAGGGTTACGAGCCCCAGCATTTT
. . 13 TRBJ1-2 TRBV27 CATARGGSYGYTF TGTGCCACCGCGAGGGGGGGCTCCTATGGCTACACCTTC
. . 15 TRBJ1-6 TRBV5-1 CASSTTGSNSSPLHF TGCGCCAGCAGCACCACAGGGTCTAACTCATCACCCCTCCACTTT
few TRBD2 14 TRBJ2-3 TRBV6-5 CASKEREITDTQYF TGTGCCAGCAAAGAGCGGGAGATCACAGATACGCAGTATTTT
few TRBD1 17 TRBJ2-6 TRBV5-1 CATRAGQGSSGANVLTF TGCGCCACCCGAGCGGGACAGGGGTCCTCTGGGGCCAACGTCCTGACTTTC
. . 12 TRBJ1-6 TRBV6-5 CASSYSRSPLHF TGTGCCAGCAGTTATTCCCGGTCACCCCTCCACTTT
. . 19 TRBJ1-6 TRBV18 CASSRAPLPRTLDNSPLHF TGTGCCAGCTCCCGAGCCCCTCTACCCCGGACCCTAGATAATTCACCCCTCCACTTT
few . 15 TRBJ2-7 TRBV19 CASSKGTQLGYEQYF TGTGCCAGTAGTAAAGGGACTCAATTAGGCTACGAGCAGTACTTC
many . 14 TRBJ2-7 TRBV6-5 CASIGRGRAYEQYF TGTGCCAGCATTGGCAGGGGCAGGGCCTACGAGCAGTACTTC
many TRBD1 15 TRBJ2-5 TRBV27 CASSSGTGWGETQYF TGTGCCAGCAGTTCAGGGACAGGGTGGGGAGAGACCCAGTACTTC
many TRBD1 12 TRBJ2-7 TRBV28 CASSRQGSEQYF TGTGCCAGCAGTCGACAGGGGTCCGAGCAGTACTTC
medium-sized TRBD2 14 TRBJ2-3 TRBV7-2 CASSFVAGTDTQYF TGTGCCAGCAGCTTCGTAGCGGGGACAGATACGCAGTATTTT
few . 15 TRBJ1-5 TRBV6-2/TRBV6-3 CASSYSGRGNQPQHF TGTGCCAGCAGTTACTCGGGAAGGGGCAATCAGCCCCAGCATTTT
few . 13 TRBJ1-1 TRBV9 CASNGETGTEAFF TGTGCCAGCAACGGGGAAACGGGGACTGAAGCTTTCTTT
. . 8 TRBJ1-1 TRBV29-1 CSPLRPFF TGCAGCCCGCTGCGTCCTTTCTTT
. . 15 TRBJ2-1 TRBV7-2 CASSLAPQSYNEQFF TGTGCCAGCAGCTTAGCCCCACAGAGCTACAATGAGCAGTTCTTC
. TRBD1 13 TRBJ1-1 TRBV12-3/TRBV12-4 CASSHGQGLDAFF TGTGCCAGCAGCCATGGACAGGGTCTGGATGCTTTCTTT
few TRBD1 16 TRBJ1-5 TRBV24-1 CATSESRGPSNQPQHF TGTGCCACCAGTGAATCTAGGGGGCCCAGCAATCAGCCCCAGCATTTT
few . 13 TRBJ2-1 TRBV2 CASRVSGTDEQFF TGTGCCAGCAGAGTATCGGGGACGGATGAGCAGTTCTTC
many . 14 TRBJ2-3 TRBV29-1 CSVVSLLSTDTQYF TGCAGCGTTGTCAGCCTCCTGAGCACAGATACGCAGTATTTT
many . 14 TRBJ1-3 TRBV6-6 CASRGDTSGNTIYF TGTGCCAGCAGGGGGGACACCTCTGGAAACACCATATATTTT
once TRBD2 14 TRBJ2-1 TRBV5-4 CASSFGGAYNEQFF TGTGCCAGCAGCTTCGGGGGGGCATACAATGAGCAGTTCTTC
few TRBD2 17 TRBJ2-7 TRBV5-1 CASSLLLAGDSSYEQYF TGCGCCAGCAGCTTGTTGCTAGCGGGGGATAGCTCCTACGAGCAGTACTTC
many . 14 TRBJ2-3 TRBV6-5 CASRNHLSGDTQYF TGTGCCAGCCGAAACCATCTTAGCGGAGATACGCAGTATTTT
many . 17 TRBJ2-6 TRBV7-9 CASSLYRGASGANVLTF TGTGCCAGCAGCTTATATAGGGGCGCATCCGGGGCCAACGTCCTGACTTTC
. TRBD2 17 TRBJ2-2 TRBV7-6 CASSQPTSGGPTGELFF TGTGCCAGCAGCCAACCGACTAGCGGGGGGCCCACCGGGGAGCTGTTTTTT